These 13 T cell receptor beta chains were sequenced from one sample in a study of T cell repertoires in cytomegalovirus infection. TCRdb re-called the reads with MiXCR, one entry per CDR3 protein. Altogether more than 400,000 distinct CDR3 sequences are present, around a quarter being singletons, with the ten largest covering about 12%. Sequencing input: PBMCs. The receptors were sampled from a human donor in good health (CMV status not recorded). Some clones in this sample may be carry-over from other donors' samples.

This clonotype has a count of ten or more. The genes are TRBV7-2 and TRBJ2-1; 8 bases line up with TRBD2. With 2 bases clipped from V and 9 bases from J, the junction kept 3 bases outside the gene matches. Looked up from germline, CDR1 is SGHTA and CDR2 is FQGNSA. The CDR3 length is 13 residues. The CDR3 nucleotides read TGTGCCAGCAGCTTACAGCGGGAGTCTGAGCAGTTCTTC. This gives the protein CASSLQRESEQFF.

This clonotype turned up a few times. This rearrangement joins TRBV11-2 to TRBJ2-1, with D perhaps matching TRBD1 or TRBD2 (5 bases each). Germline CDR1 is SGHAT and CDR2 is FQNNGV. V lost 5 bases and J 5 bases, leaving 16 bases between the germline ends. The CDR3 has 15 amino acids. CDR3 DNA sequence: TGTGCCAGCAGCGCCTCAGACGGGACGCACAATGAGCAGTTCTTC. The encoded protein is CASSASDGTHNEQFF. The full variable domain, its missing parts supplied by reference TRBV11-2 and TRBJ2-1, is EAGVAQSPRYKIIEKRQSVAFWCNPISGHATLYWYQQILGQGPKLLIQFQNNGVVDDSQLPKDRFSAERLKGVDSTLKIQPAKLEDSAVYLCASSASDGTHNEQFFGPGTRLTVL.

The chain is built from TRBV12-3 or TRBV12-4 and TRBJ2-7; TRBD2 agrees at 13 bases. V was pared by 5 bases and J by 4 bases, with 8 bases of the junction left unmatched. The CDR3 contains 16 residues. CDR3 coding DNA: TGTGCCAGCAGTGTTACTAGCGGGAGGGCCTTTTACGAGCAGTACTTC. Its protein is CASSVTSGRAFYEQYF.

Ten or more counts support this clonotype. The chain joins TRBV7-2 to TRBJ1-1; no reliable D call. This CDR3 spans 12 amino acids. V lost 1 base to trimming and J lost 11 bases, with 11 bases between them. Germline V gene sequence: CDR1 SGHTA, CDR2 FQGNSA. The CDR3 region is CASSLVGYLAFF. The CDR3 bases are TGTGCCAGCAGCTTAGTAGGTTACTTGGCTTTCTTT.

This chain links TRBV19 with TRBJ1-1; TRBD1 aligns across 11 bases. CDR3 length: 14 amino acids. Per the germline V gene, CDR1 is LNHDA and CDR2 is SQIVND (reference sequence). After removal of 10 bases from V and 5 bases from J, the junction contained 9 bases not matched to a gene. The CDR3 loop is CATSPGQGVTEAFF. CDR3 bases: TGTGCCACCTCTCCGGGACAGGGGGTTACTGAAGCTTTCTTT.

J is TRBJ2-4 and V is TRBV2, with 7 positions matching TRBD1. V lost 1 base and J lost 3; bases outside the gene matches: 6. The CDR3 sequence is 16 residues long. The germline CDR1 and CDR2 sequences are SNHLY and FYNNEI. As DNA, the CDR3 is TGTGCCAGCAGTGAAGTAGGACAGGCTATCAAAAACATTCAGTACTTC. It specifies CASSEVGQAIKNIQYF. Filled out from reference TRBV2 and TRBJ2-4, the complete variable domain reads EPEVTQTPSHQVTQMGQEVILRCVPISNHLYFYWYRQILGQKVEFLVSFYNNEISEKSEIFDDQFSVERPDGSNFTLKIRSTKLEDSAMYFCASSEVGQAIKNIQYFGAGTRLSVL.

CDR3 region: CASQTQRSGSFTEQFF. The CDR3, as DNA: TGTGCCTCACAAACGCAGCGTAGCGGGAGTTTTACTGAGCAGTTCTTC. V is TRBV30 and J is TRBJ2-1, with 9 bases that match TRBD2. V shed 7 bases, J shed 9 bases, and the junction held 19 bases outside the gene matches. The CDR3 contains 16 residues. Germline V gene sequence: CDR1 GTSNPN, CDR2 SVGIG (reference sequence).

This chain uses TRBV7-6 with TRBJ1-3, with D possibly matching TRBD1 (6 bases). The CDR3 spans 15 residues. Trimming removed 1 base at V and 9 bases at J, with 16 bases between. Germline CDR1 SGHVS, CDR2 FNYEAQ. CDR3 residues: CASSLVEGVGGTIYF. The CDR3 DNA follows: TGTGCCAGCAGCTTAGTAGAGGGGGTCGGAGGCACCATATATTTT.

The rearrangement uses TRBV6-2 or TRBV6-3 and TRBJ2-7, with D possibly being TRBD2 (5 bases). This CDR3 has 11 amino acids. The germline CDR1 and CDR2 sequences are MNHEY and SVGEGT. CDR3 nucleotides: TGTGCCAGCAGCGACGGACTGGGGATGGACGTC. This codes for CASSDGLGMDV.

This clonotype has a handful of counts. V gene TRBV12-3 or TRBV12-4 combines with J gene TRBJ1-1; no firm D call. This CDR3 comprises 14 residues. The V end lost 7 bases, the J end lost 5 bases, and 17 bases lay between the germline ends. DNA for the CDR3: TGTGCCAGCACCCCACCTGTGGGTGGGACTGAAGCTTTCTTT. It translates to CASTPPVGGTEAFF.

Many counts were recorded for this clonotype. The rearrangement uses TRBV7-4 and TRBJ1-5; TRBD1 matches at 9 bases. The V gene end was trimmed by 3 bases and the J gene end by 2 bases; junction bases not matched to a gene: 8. Per the germline V gene, CDR1 is SGHVT and CDR2 is SQSDAQ. The length of the CDR3 is 17 residues. The CDR3 region has the DNA TGTGCCAGCAGCTTCCGGGACAGGGTTTGTCGCAATCAGCCCCAGCATTTT. Residues: CASSFRDRVCRNQPQHF.

The CDR3 loop is CASSQVATSGRTDTQYF. The CDR3 DNA sequence: TGCGCCAGCAGCCAAGTCGCGACTAGCGGGAGAACGGATACGCAGTATTTT. V and J are TRBV4-1 and TRBJ2-3; 12 bases are shared with TRBD2. From germline, CDR1 is MGHRA and CDR2 YSYEKL. The CDR3 is 17 amino acids. V was clipped by 1 base and J by 6 bases; unmatched bases: 8.

In the case of this clonotype: A single base separates this from a much larger clone, so it may be a read error. V and J are TRBV7-2 and TRBJ1-6, with 7 bases fitting TRBD1. The CDR3 loop spans 17 amino acids. The ends lost 4 bases at V and 0 bases at J; junction bases unmatched: 6. Germline V CDR1 and CDR2: SGHTA, FQGNSA. Here the CDR3 reads CASSSQGQSSYNSPLHF. In DNA form, the CDR3 reads TGTGCCAGCAGCTCCCAGGGACAGAGCTCCTATAATTCACCCCTCCACTTT.